A selection of T cell receptor beta chains follows, all from one sample in a study of cytomegalovirus exposure and HLA in healthy donors. Measured with immunoSEQ multiplex PCR; TCRdb has only the in-frame clones, and not every one. Its table records 70,000 or so clones. Input material: PBMCs. These receptors all stem from a boy aged 10-17 years in good health and CMV-seronegative. Each CDR3 is given with its conserved first and last residue. The D gene is left open where the match is weak.

CDR3aa	CDR3nt	j_gene	len	d_gene	v_gene
CASSQDRGPSSDNEQFF	TGTGCCAGCAGCCAAGATAGAGGGCCTAGCTCCGACAATGAGCAGTTCTTC	TRBJ2-1	17	.	TRBV4-2
CASSPGTIGTQYF	TGTGCCAGCAGCCCGGGGACTATCGGGACCCAGTACTTC	TRBJ2-5	13	TRBD2	TRBV14
CASSLRGQRNEKLFF	TGTGCCAGCAGCTTGCGCGGACAGCGGAATGAAAAACTGTTTTTT	TRBJ1-4	15	.	TRBV5-6
CASSPLEGMNTEAFF	TGTGCCAGCTCACCGCTGGAGGGCATGAACACTGAAGCTTTCTTT	TRBJ1-1	15	.	TRBV18
CASSISGTGKGYTEAFF	TGTGCCAGCAGCATTTCCGGGACAGGGAAGGGATACACTGAAGCTTTCTTT	TRBJ1-1	17	.	TRBV21-1
CASSHAGVSYEQYF	TGTGCCAGCAGCCACGCGGGTGTTTCCTACGAGCAGTACTTC	TRBJ2-7	14	.	TRBV7-9
CASSLGEFEAFF	TGTGCCAGCAGCTTGGGGGAGTTTGAAGCTTTCTTT	TRBJ1-1	12	.	TRBV5-4
CASSLRSEETQYF	TGCGCCAGCAGCTTGCGCAGCGAAGAGACCCAGTACTTC	TRBJ2-5	13	.	TRBV5-1
CASSMGHRGVGYTF	TGTGCCAGTAGTATGGGACATCGAGGAGTTGGCTACACCTTC	TRBJ1-2	14	.	TRBV19
CASSEMELRGDTEAFF	TGTGCCAGCAGTGAAATGGAGTTGCGGGGGGACACTGAAGCTTTCTTT	TRBJ1-1	16	.	TRBV6-1
CASSLFSDSAYEQYF	TGCGCCAGCAGCTTGTTTTCGGACAGTGCCTACGAGCAGTACTTC	TRBJ2-7	15	.	TRBV5-1
CASSVNRGNTGELFF	TGTGCCAGCAGTGTGAACAGGGGGAACACCGGGGAGCTGTTTTTT	TRBJ2-2	15	TRBD1	TRBV6-1
CATSRLHAGGTEAFF	TGTGCCACCAGCAGACTCCACGCAGGGGGTACTGAAGCTTTCTTT	TRBJ1-1	15	TRBD1	TRBV15
CASSHTDAGDGYTF	TGTGCCAGCAGCCATACGGACGCGGGGGATGGCTACACCTTC	TRBJ1-2	14	.	TRBV4-2
CSAHTGFEAFF	TGCAGTGCTCATACAGGGTTCGAAGCTTTCTTT	TRBJ1-1	11	.	TRBV20-1
CASSTTGQEHHEAFF	TGTGCCAGCAGTACCACGGGACAGGAGCACCATGAAGCTTTCTTT	TRBJ1-1	15	TRBD1	TRBV6-5
CASSDSRGVDQPQHF	TGTGCCAGCAGTGATTCGCGGGGTGTGGATCAGCCCCAGCATTTT	TRBJ1-5	15	.	TRBV2